These T cell receptor beta chains were read from a single sample in a study of CD8 T cells in Susac syndrome. TCRdb reanalysed the immunoSEQ multiplex PCR reads using MiXCR and keeps one entry per CDR3 protein. Of around 180,000 distinct CDR3 sequences listed, approximately 95% are singletons. Sequencing used CD8+ T cells from PBMCs. The receptors here all came from a human donor with multiple sclerosis. The CDR3 runs from the conserved cysteine through the conserved F or W. D genes are given only for firm matches. Expanded clones get a size class; other rows say once, few or many, or leave the size out.

>TRBD1|TRBV28|TRBJ2-1|-
TGTGCCAGCAGTTTATCTCCGGGACAGGGAAACTACAATGAGCAGTTCTTC
CASSLSPGQGNYNEQFF
>TRBD2|TRBV28|TRBJ2-3|-
TGTGCCAGCAGGCGACCGGGACTAGCGGGAGATACGCAGTATTTT
CASRRPGLAGDTQYF
>-|TRBV29-1|TRBJ2-7|once
TGCAGCGTTGAGACGACTTCCGCAACCTACGAGCAGTACTTC
CSVETTSATYEQYF
>-|TRBV2|TRBJ1-5|-
TGTGCCAGCTATCAAACTCCAGGGGGCAATCAGCCCCAGCATTTT
CASYQTPGGNQPQHF
>TRBD2|TRBV9|TRBJ2-7|-
TGTGCCAGCAGCGTAGGGCCTAGCGGGCCCCACGAGCAGTACTTC
CASSVGPSGPHEQYF
>-|TRBV29-1|TRBJ2-3|-
TGCAGCGTGGTCTGGGGCACAGATACGCAGTATTTT
CSVVWGTDTQYF
>-|TRBV6-6|TRBJ2-5|-
TGTGCCAGCAGCCACTGGGAGCTTCAAGAGACCCAGTACTTC
CASSHWELQETQYF
>TRBD2|TRBV20-1|TRBJ2-7|-
TGCAGTGCTAGAGAATCTAGCGGCTCTGGGGACGAGCAGTACTTC
CSARESSGSGDEQYF
>-|TRBV27|TRBJ2-7|-
TGTGCCAGCAGTTCAGGTCGGTCCTACGAGCAGTACTTC
CASSSGRSYEQYF
>-|TRBV9|TRBJ2-7|few
TGTGCCAGCAACGAGCAGTACTTC
CASNEQYF
>-|TRBV5-6|TRBJ2-7|-
TGTGCCAGCAGCTCGGGCTCCTACAAGCAGTACTTC
CASSSGSYKQYF
>TRBD1|TRBV12-3/TRBV12-4|TRBJ1-2|-
TGTGCCAGCAGTCCATCGGACAGGCGAGGCTACACCTTC
CASSPSDRRGYTF
>-|TRBV2|TRBJ2-1|-
TGTGCCAGCAGTCTCCGGCTAAATGAGCAGTTCTTC
CASSLRLNEQFF
>TRBD1|TRBV7-9|TRBJ1-2|-
TGTGCCAGCAGCCATAACCTTGGACAGGGAGGCTATGGCTACACCTTC
CASSHNLGQGGYGYTF
>-|TRBV9|TRBJ1-2|-
TGTGCCAGCAGCGTAGGTCTGTTGGGGACACCCCTGGGAGGCTACACCTTC
CASSVGLLGTPLGGYTF
>-|TRBV12-3/TRBV12-4|TRBJ2-5|-
TGTGCCAGCAGGGACAGTCCCCAAGAGACCCAGTACTTC
CASRDSPQETQYF
>TRBD2|TRBV6-4|TRBJ2-1|-
TGTGCCAGCAGTCGATGGGGACTAGCGGGGGATGAGCAGTTCTTC
CASSRWGLAGDEQFF
>-|TRBV9|TRBJ1-3|-
TGTGCCAGCAGCACCGCCGGGACAACCGGAAACACCATATATTTT
CASSTAGTTGNTIYF
>-|TRBV3-1|TRBJ2-1|-
TGTGCCAGCGCTGACTTAACCTACAATGAGCAGTTCTTC
CASADLTYNEQFF
>TRBD1|TRBV12-3/TRBV12-4|TRBJ2-1|-
TGTGCCAGCACCCGAACAGGGGGGTATGAGTACAATGAGCAGTTCTTC
CASTRTGGYEYNEQFF
>TRBD2|TRBV2|TRBJ2-5|-
TGTGCCAGCAGTTGGAGCGGGAGTGGGGAGACCCAGTACTTC
CASSWSGSGETQYF
>-|TRBV12-3/TRBV12-4|TRBJ1-1|-
TGTGCCAGCAGCCCTACAGTAACCGGGGAAGGTTTCTTT
CASSPTVTGEGFF
>-|TRBV7-9|TRBJ1-1|-
TGTGCCAGCAGCCCACCCCGGTCCGCCACTGAAGCTTTCTTT
CASSPPRSATEAFF
>-|TRBV14|TRBJ2-7|-
TGTGCCAGCAGCCAAGTACATTACGAGCAGTACTTC
CASSQVHYEQYF
>TRBD2|TRBV5-6|TRBJ2-1|-
TGTGCCAGCAGCTTGCTAGCGGGACGCAATGAGCAGTTCTTC
CASSLLAGRNEQFF
>-|TRBV25-1|TRBJ2-1|-
TGTGCCAGCAGTCACCGACAGGCCCTCTACAATGAGCAGTTCTTC
CASSHRQALYNEQFF
>TRBD2|TRBV12-3/TRBV12-4|TRBJ2-3|-
TGTGCCAGCAGTACAACAGCGGGAGGGCCGACAGATACGCAGTATTTT
CASSTTAGGPTDTQYF
>TRBD2|TRBV20-1|TRBJ2-3|-
TGCAGTGCTAGAAGGTTGACTAGCGGCTACCCAGATGCGCAGTATTTT
CSARRLTSGYPDAQYF
>-|TRBV9|TRBJ2-3|once
TGTGCCAGCAGCGTGCCCAGGGGCGACCCAGATACGCAGTATTTT
CASSVPRGDPDTQYF
>TRBD1|TRBV6-5|TRBJ2-7|-
TGTGCCAGCAGTAGGACAGGGGGCGAAACCTACGAGCAGTACTTC
CASSRTGGETYEQYF
>-|TRBV29-1|TRBJ2-7|-
TGCAGCGTTGAGTCCCCAGGGAACGAGCAGTACTTC
CSVESPGNEQYF
>TRBD1|TRBV29-1|TRBJ2-1|once
TGCAGCGTTGAGGCAGGGGGCTCCTACAATGAGCAGTTCTTC
CSVEAGGSYNEQFF
>TRBD1|TRBV5-5|TRBJ2-2|-
TGTGCCAGCAGCTTCGCGGGACAGGTCGGGGAGCTGTTTTTT
CASSFAGQVGELFF
>-|TRBV2|TRBJ1-2|-
TGTGCCAGCAGTGAACCGGAAGACTATGGCTACACCTTC
CASSEPEDYGYTF
>TRBD1|TRBV27|TRBJ2-7|-
TGTGCCAGCAGTCCGTCGGACAGGGCATATGACGAGCAGTACTTC
CASSPSDRAYDEQYF
>-|TRBV13|TRBJ1-2|once
TGTGCCAGCAGCTTAGGGTCAGGATCCAACTATGGCTACACCTTC
CASSLGSGSNYGYTF
>TRBD2|TRBV9|TRBJ2-1|-
TGTGCCAGCAGCGCTCGCCCTAGCGGGGTATACAATGAGCAGTTCTTC
CASSARPSGVYNEQFF